This T cell receptor (beta chain) was obtained from a study of CD8 T cells in Susac syndrome. The length of the CDR3 is 11 residues. Germline V gene sequence: CDR1 SEHNR, CDR2 FQNEAQ (reference sequence). Trimming pared 8 bases from V and 6 bases from J, leaving 8 bases between. RNA was extracted with the RNeasy kit, and a quantity of about 0.45 to 1 ug was reverse transcribed using random hexamers. An immunoSEQ multiplex PCR amplified TCR beta CDR3 over 54 Vbeta and 13 Jbeta. TCRdb ran MiXCR on the immunoSEQ multiplex PCR reads and lists one entry per CDR3 protein. The sample lists about 180,000 distinct CDR3 sequences; roughly 95% were seen once.

Sequencing was performed on CD8+ T cells from PBMCs. This TCR was sampled from a human donor with multiple sclerosis. V gene TRBV7-9 combines with J gene TRBJ2-1, with D uncertain. CDR3 coding DNA: TGTGCCAGCCTAGGGCTCAATGAGCAGTTCTTC. It specifies CASLGLNEQFF.